This T cell receptor beta chain was captured in a study of regulatory T cells in long-lasting Graves disease. For the study at large: Graves' disease counted as persistent after over 5 years of antithyroid drugs with positive TSH receptor antibodies.

Study-level findings and limits: Favored gene segments in persistent disease were TRBV28, TRBJ1-2 and TRBJ2-5.

As concerns this clonotype: Its antigen is undetermined.

Germline-derived CDR1 and CDR2 are LGHDT and YNNKEL (reference sequence). V was clipped by 1 base and J by 4 bases; unmatched bases: 9. The CDR3 runs 16 residues. The time point: persistent/refractory GD, antithyroid drugs over 5 years with positive TRAb. RNA extracted from PBMCs served as the sequencing template. It was an endocrinology department in Xi'an, China, that provided the patients. To make TCR beta libraries, researchers used iRepertoire HTBI primers and Arm-PCR of CDR3 regions. The authors' processing: Gene usage covered 55 to 70 TRBV and more than twelve TRBJ segments. One entry per CDR3 protein results from TCRdb running MiXCR on the multiplex PCR reads. V and J calls and clone size were set by TCRdb, not the authors. The sample lists roughly 430,000 distinct CDR3 sequences, around 20% seen once, with around 15% in the top ten.

The J gene is TRBJ2-7, the V gene TRBV3-1; 8 bases fit TRBD2. This receptor was taken from a female donor with Graves disease. Sample: peripheral blood mononuclear cells (PBMCs), taken when the disease was refractory, from a patient treated with antithyroid drugs. The CDR3 region is CASSQVSGSLSYEQYF. The DNA of the CDR3 is TGTGCCAGCAGCCAAGTGAGCGGGAGCCTTTCTTACGAGCAGTACTTC.